This TCR beta chain was sequenced in a study of technical replicates of blood from several donors. TCRdb keeps only in-frame clones here, not all; method: immunoSEQ multiplex PCR. The sample has approximately 85,000 clones; 94% are singletons. After removal of 4 bases from V and 6 bases from J, the junction contained 6 bases not matched to a gene. The CDR3 totals 14 residues. The V gene's germline CDR1 is SGHRS and CDR2 YFSETQ. The TCR was taken from a human donor in good health. V usage is TRBV5-1 and J usage is TRBJ2-1, with TRBD2 matching over 8 bases. The sample consisted of T cells isolated from PBMCs. CDR3 in amino acids: CASSRGGALNEQFF. In DNA, the CDR3 is TGCGCCAGCAGCCGGGGGGGGGCTCTCAATGAGCAGTTCTTC.